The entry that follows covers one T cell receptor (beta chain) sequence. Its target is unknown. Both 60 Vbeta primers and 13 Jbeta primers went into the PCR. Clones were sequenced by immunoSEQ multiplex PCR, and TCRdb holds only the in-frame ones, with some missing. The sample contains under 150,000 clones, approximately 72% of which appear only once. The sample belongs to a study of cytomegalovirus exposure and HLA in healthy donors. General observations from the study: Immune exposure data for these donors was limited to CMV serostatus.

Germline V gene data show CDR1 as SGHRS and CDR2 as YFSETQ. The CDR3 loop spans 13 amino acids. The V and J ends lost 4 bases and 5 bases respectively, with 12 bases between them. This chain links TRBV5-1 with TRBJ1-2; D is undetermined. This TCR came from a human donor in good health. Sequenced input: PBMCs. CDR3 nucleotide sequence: TGCGCCAGCAGCCTAGTTCTCCAATATGGCTACACCTTC. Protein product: CASSLVLQYGYTF.